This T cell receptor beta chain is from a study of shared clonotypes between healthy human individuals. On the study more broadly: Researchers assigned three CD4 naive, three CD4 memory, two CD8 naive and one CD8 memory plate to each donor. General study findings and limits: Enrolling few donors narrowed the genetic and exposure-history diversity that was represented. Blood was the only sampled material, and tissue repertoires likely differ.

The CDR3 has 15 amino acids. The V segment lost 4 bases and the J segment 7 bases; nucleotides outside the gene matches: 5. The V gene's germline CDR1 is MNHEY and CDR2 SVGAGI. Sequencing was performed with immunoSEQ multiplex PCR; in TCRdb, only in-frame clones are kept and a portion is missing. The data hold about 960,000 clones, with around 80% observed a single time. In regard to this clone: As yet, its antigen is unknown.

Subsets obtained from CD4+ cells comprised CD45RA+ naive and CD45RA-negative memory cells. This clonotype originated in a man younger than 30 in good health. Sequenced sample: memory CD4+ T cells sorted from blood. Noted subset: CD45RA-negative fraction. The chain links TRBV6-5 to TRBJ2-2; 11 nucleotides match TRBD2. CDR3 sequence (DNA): TGTGCCAGCAGTTTAGCGGGGGGGCGTGACGGGGAGCTGTTTTTT. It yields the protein CASSLAGGRDGELFF.